These T cell receptor beta chains were read from a single sample in a study of blood T cells in healthy people across ages. MiXCR, applied by TCRdb to the 5' RACE reads, yields one record per CDR3 protein. The repertoire has about 1,500,000 distinct CDR3 sequences, 28% of them found once; the top ten carry over 7%. Sequences were obtained from blood. All receptors derive from a woman aged 25-40 years in good health. The CDR3 runs from the conserved cysteine through the conserved F or W. The D gene is left open where the match is weak. The size entry is marked missing in some rows and otherwise reads once, few, many or a size class.

clone_size: few; v_call: TRBV7-2; d_call: -; j_call: TRBJ2-1; cdr3_aa: CASTYISSSYNEQFF; cdr3_nt: TGTGCCAGCACCTACATATCAAGCTCCTACAATGAGCAGTTCTTC
clone_size: once; v_call: TRBV19; d_call: TRBD1; j_call: TRBJ2-2; cdr3_aa: CATSGQGNTGELFF; cdr3_nt: TGTGCCACCTCGGGACAGGGGAACACCGGGGAGCTGTTTTTT
clone_size: few; v_call: TRBV2; d_call: -; j_call: TRBJ1-4; cdr3_aa: CACKWGSSESNEKLFF; cdr3_nt: TGTGCCTGCAAGTGGGGGAGTTCTGAATCTAATGAAAAACTGTTTTTT
clone_size: -; v_call: TRBV24-1; d_call: TRBD1; j_call: TRBJ2-3; cdr3_aa: CATSDPDRGPTDTQYF; cdr3_nt: TGTGCCACCAGTGATCCCGACAGGGGGCCCACAGATACGCAGTATTTT
clone_size: -; v_call: TRBV12-5; d_call: TRBD2; j_call: TRBJ2-1; cdr3_aa: CASGLVLREGTSRNRHAEQFF; cdr3_nt: TGTGCTAGTGGTTTGGTACTCCGGGAGGGGACTAGCAGGAACAGACACGCCGAGCAGTTCTTC
clone_size: many; v_call: TRBV5-5; d_call: -; j_call: TRBJ2-1; cdr3_aa: CASGPITRSYNEQFF; cdr3_nt: TGTGCCAGCGGGCCCATCACCCGCTCCTACAATGAGCAGTTCTTC
clone_size: few; v_call: TRBV28; d_call: -; j_call: TRBJ2-5; cdr3_aa: CAIRNLKDRKETQYF; cdr3_nt: TGTGCCATCAGGAATCTGAAGGACAGAAAAGAGACCCAGTACTTC
clone_size: many; v_call: TRBV10-3; d_call: -; j_call: TRBJ2-7; cdr3_aa: CAISEYSNISPYEQYF; cdr3_nt: TGTGCCATCAGTGAGTACTCCAACATATCCCCCTACGAGCAGTACTTC
clone_size: many; v_call: TRBV5-5; d_call: TRBD1; j_call: TRBJ2-7; cdr3_aa: CASSLAGGQSYEQYF; cdr3_nt: TGTGCCAGCAGCTTGGCAGGGGGCCAGTCTTACGAGCAGTACTTC
clone_size: -; v_call: TRBV5-1; d_call: -; j_call: TRBJ1-1; cdr3_aa: CASSWQEGTEAFF; cdr3_nt: TGCGCCAGCAGCTGGCAGGAGGGCACTGAAGCTTTCTTT
clone_size: few; v_call: TRBV6-2/TRBV6-3; d_call: -; j_call: TRBJ2-7; cdr3_aa: CASSYSGGRLNYEQYF; cdr3_nt: TGTGCCAGCAGTTACTCGGGGGGCAGGTTGAACTACGAGCAGTACTTC
clone_size: -; v_call: TRBV9; d_call: TRBD2; j_call: TRBJ2-1; cdr3_aa: CASTRTSGAYNEQFF; cdr3_nt: TGTGCCAGCACCAGAACTAGCGGGGCCTACAATGAGCAGTTCTTC
clone_size: few; v_call: TRBV28; d_call: TRBD1; j_call: TRBJ1-4; cdr3_aa: CASRSDRANETLFF; cdr3_nt: TGTGCCAGCAGGTCGGACAGGGCTAATGAAACACTGTTTTTT
clone_size: -; v_call: TRBV27; d_call: -; j_call: TRBJ1-1; cdr3_aa: CASSRRQGRLDTEAFF; cdr3_nt: TGTGCCAGCAGTCGTCGTCAGGGGAGGTTGGACACTGAAGCTTTCTTT
clone_size: -; v_call: TRBV14; d_call: -; j_call: TRBJ2-7; cdr3_aa: CASSAHRTYEQYF; cdr3_nt: TGTGCCAGCAGCGCCCACAGGACCTACGAGCAGTACTTC
clone_size: few; v_call: TRBV5-1; d_call: -; j_call: TRBJ2-1; cdr3_aa: CASSEADPSYNEQFF; cdr3_nt: TGCGCCAGCAGTGAAGCGGACCCTTCCTACAATGAGCAGTTCTTC
clone_size: many; v_call: TRBV3-1; d_call: TRBD1; j_call: TRBJ2-7; cdr3_aa: CASSPTGNPYEQYF; cdr3_nt: TGTGCCAGCAGCCCGACAGGGAATCCCTACGAGCAGTACTTC